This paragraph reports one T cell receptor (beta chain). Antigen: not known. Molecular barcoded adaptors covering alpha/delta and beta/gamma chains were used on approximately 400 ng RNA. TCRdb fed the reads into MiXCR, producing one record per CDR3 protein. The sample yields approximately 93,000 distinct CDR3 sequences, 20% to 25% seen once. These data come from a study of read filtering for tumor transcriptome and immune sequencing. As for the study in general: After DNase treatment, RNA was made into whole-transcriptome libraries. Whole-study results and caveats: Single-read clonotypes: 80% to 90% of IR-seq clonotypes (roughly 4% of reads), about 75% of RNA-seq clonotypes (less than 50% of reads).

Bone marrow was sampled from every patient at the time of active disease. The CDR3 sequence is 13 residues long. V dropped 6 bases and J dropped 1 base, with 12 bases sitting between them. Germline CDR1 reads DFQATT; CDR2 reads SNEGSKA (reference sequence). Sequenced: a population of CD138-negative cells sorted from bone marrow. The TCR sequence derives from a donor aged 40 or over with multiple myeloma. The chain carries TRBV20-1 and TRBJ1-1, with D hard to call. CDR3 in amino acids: CSATRRENTEAFF. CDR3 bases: TGCAGTGCCACCCGCAGAGAGAACACTGAAGCTTTCTTT.